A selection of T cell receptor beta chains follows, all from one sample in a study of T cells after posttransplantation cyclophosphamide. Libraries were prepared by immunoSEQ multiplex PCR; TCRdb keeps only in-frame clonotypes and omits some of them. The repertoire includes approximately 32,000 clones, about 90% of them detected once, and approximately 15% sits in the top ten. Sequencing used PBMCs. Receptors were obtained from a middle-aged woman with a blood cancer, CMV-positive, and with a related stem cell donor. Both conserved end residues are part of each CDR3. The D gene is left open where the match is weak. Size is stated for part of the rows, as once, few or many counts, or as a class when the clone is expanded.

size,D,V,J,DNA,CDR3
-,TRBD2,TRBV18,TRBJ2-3,TGTGCCAGCTCACCTTGGAAGCGGGGACCCACAGATACGCAGTATTTT,CASSPWKRGPTDTQYF
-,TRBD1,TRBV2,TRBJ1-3,TGTGCCAGCAGTGTGGACAGGGGGCATGGAAACACCATATATTTT,CASSVDRGHGNTIYF
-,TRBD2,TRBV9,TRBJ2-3,TGTGCCAGCAGCGTAGCTACCCCGAGCGGGGGAACAGATACGCAGTATTTT,CASSVATPSGGTDTQYF
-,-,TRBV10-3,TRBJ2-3,TGTGCCACCAACGGGACTTCAGCATTATCTAGCACAGATACGCAGTATTTT,CATNGTSALSSTDTQYF
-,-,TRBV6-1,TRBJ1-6,TGTGCCAGTTCGGGACACAGCTCCTATAATTCACCCCTCCACTTT,CASSGHSSYNSPLHF
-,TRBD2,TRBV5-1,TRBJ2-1,TGCGCCAGCAGCTTTGGACTAGCGGGTAACAATGAGCAGTTCTTC,CASSFGLAGNNEQFF
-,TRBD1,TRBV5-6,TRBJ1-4,TGTGCCAGCAGCCCCGGGACAGGCGGCGGTAGGGAAAAACTGTTTTTT,CASSPGTGGGREKLFF
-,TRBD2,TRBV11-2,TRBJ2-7,TGTGCCAGCAGCTCCCCGGGGGGGGCAGGGTACGAGCAGTACTTC,CASSSPGGAGYEQYF
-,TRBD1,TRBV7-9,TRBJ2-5,TGTGCCAGCAGCTACCGGGACAGATTCCAAGAGACCCAGTACTTC,CASSYRDRFQETQYF
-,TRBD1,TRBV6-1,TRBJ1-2,TGTGCCAGCAGCTTAGACAGGGGTAATGGCTACACCTTC,CASSLDRGNGYTF
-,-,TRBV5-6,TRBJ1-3,TGTGCCAGCAGCGACGGGACTGTCGGAAACACCATATATTTT,CASSDGTVGNTIYF
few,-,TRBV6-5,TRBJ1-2,TGTGCCAGCACGGCGGGCCGCTCTGGCTACACCTTC,CASTAGRSGYTF
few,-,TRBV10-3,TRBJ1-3,TGTGCCATCAGTGAGGAGGTTTCTGGAAACACCATATATTTT,CAISEEVSGNTIYF